This T cell receptor (beta chain) was documented in a study of graft-versus-host responses after intestinal transplantation. Study background: Induction with anti-thymocyte globulin, then tacrolimus and steroids for three to four years, was given to all recipients. Findings of the study overall: When patients had graft-donor T cell macrochimerism, their allografts held high graft-versus-host to host-versus-graft clonal ratios.

In germline, CDR1 is MNHEY, CDR2 SMNVEV (reference sequence). Deletions cut 5 bases from V and 2 bases from J, with 13 bases between. This CDR3 is 15 amino acids long. The method was immunoSEQ multiplex PCR; TCRdb's version includes in-frame clones alone and lacks a portion of them. The sample includes 75,000 to 90,000 clones, approximately 91% of them seen just once. As regards this clone: Its antigen is unknown.

The material was unstimulated CD4+ T cells sorted from spleen or lymph node cells, obtained before intestinal transplant. The origin of this receptor is a human donor who received an intestinal transplant. This rearrangement joins TRBV27 to TRBJ1-5, with a tentative D call TRBD1 (6 bases). This CDR3 reads CASSPRGAGNQPQHF. The CDR3 nucleotides read TGTGCCAGCAGTCCCCGGGGGGCGGGCAATCAGCCCCAGCATTTT.